This TCR beta chain was retrieved from a study of T cell repertoires in cytomegalovirus infection. For the study at large: It was the public TCR beta signatures that indicated both CMV infection and matching HLA type.

The CDR3 covers 12 residues. Germline lookup yields CDR1 SGHAT and CDR2 FQDESV (reference sequence). V dropped 0 bases and J dropped 5 bases, with 4 bases sitting between them. Findings of the study overall: Dominant in the ex vivo response were TCR beta clonotypes restricted by HLA-C and specific for CMV. Summed frequency of shared TCR beta families picked out CMV carriers who also had the relevant HLA.

This clonotype was recorded at least ten times. Its specificity is not known. TCRdb itself ran the reads through MiXCR, one entry per CDR3 protein. The repertoire consists of about 260,000 distinct CDR3 sequences, with roughly 15% occurring once and the leading ten covering roughly 8.7%. The source of this sequence is a human donor in good health (CMV status not recorded). Some clones in this sample may be carry-over from other donors' samples. The V gene is TRBV11-1, the J gene TRBJ2-5; D gene unclear. Specimen: PBMCs. The CDR3 nucleotides read TGTGCCAGCAGCTTAGCGATGGAGACCCAGTACTTC. Its translation is CASSLAMETQYF.